The 20 T cell receptor beta chains below come from one sample, sequenced in a study of hypomethylating agent response in myelodysplastic syndrome. Assay used: immunoSEQ multiplex PCR; TCRdb lists only in-frame clones, some missing. The table includes several thousand clones, around 87% detected once. This sample comprised bone marrow, obtained before or after starting hypomethylating agent treatment for myelodysplastic syndrome (not recorded which). The receptors derive from a human donor with myelodysplastic syndrome.

The chain carries TRBV5-5 and TRBJ2-5; weak D call: TRBD1 (6 bases). V dropped 0 bases and J dropped 5 bases, with 14 bases sitting between them. CDR3 length: 15 amino acids. Germline lookup yields CDR1 SGHKS and CDR2 YYEKEE (reference sequence). CDR3 protein: CASSLVTGQAETQYF. The CDR3 DNA reads TGTGCCAGCAGCTTGGTAACAGGGCAAGCGGAGACCCAGTACTTC. The complete variable domain, with remaining parts taken from reference TRBV5-5 and TRBJ2-5, reads DAGVTQSPTHLIKTRGQQVTLRCSPISGHKSVSWYQQVLGQGPQFIFQYYEKEERGRGNFPDRFSARQFPNYSSELNVNALLLGDSALYLCASSLVTGQAETQYFGPGTRLLVL.

V and J are TRBV2 and TRBJ1-4, with 8 bases lining up with TRBD1. The V segment lost 5 bases and the J segment 5 bases; nucleotides outside the gene matches: 7. The CDR3 has 15 residues. The germline gives CDR1 SNHLY, CDR2 FYNNEI. The DNA of the CDR3 is TGTGCCAGCAGTCCCCAGACAGGGGTGAATGAAAAACTGTTTTTT. Translated, it gives CASSPQTGVNEKLFF. The entire variable domain, with the rest obtained from reference TRBV2 and TRBJ1-4, is as follows: EPEVTQTPSHQVTQMGQEVILRCVPISNHLYFYWYRQILGQKVEFLVSFYNNEISEKSEIFDDQFSVERPDGSNFTLKIRSTKLEDSAMYFCASSPQTGVNEKLFFGSGTQLSVL.

In DNA form, the CDR3 reads TGCGCCAGCAGACCTCCGACCGGGACTCCAACAGGGGATACGCAGTATTTT. Translating gives CASRPPTGTPTGDTQYF. The gene calls are TRBV5-1 and TRBJ2-3; the D call may be TRBD1 or TRBD2 (6 bases each). The CDR3 is 17 residues long. V lost 5 bases, J lost 6 bases, and 25 bases lay in between. CDR1 SGHRS and CDR2 YFSETQ come from the germline V gene.

The chain couples TRBV9 to TRBJ1-3; no definite D call. The length of the CDR3 is 14 residues. V was clipped by 0 bases and J by 2 bases, with 6 bases between them. Germline CDR1 is SGDLS and CDR2 is YYNGEE. CDR3 sequence (DNA): TGTGCCAGCAGCGTAGGCGGGGCTGGAAACACCATATATTTT. This sequence encodes CASSVGGAGNTIYF.

The V gene is TRBV7-2, the J gene TRBJ2-3, with D possibly matching TRBD2 (5 bases). The CDR3 runs 17 residues. CDR1 SGHTA and CDR2 FQGNSA come from the germline V gene. Trimming removed 2 bases from V and 2 bases from J, with 17 bases in between. The CDR3 DNA follows: TGTGCCAGCAGCTTAATGTTCCCTTCGGGGTTCACAGATACGCAGTATTTT. It is translated as CASSLMFPSGFTDTQYF.

CDR3 loop: CASSIDRSTNEKLFF. The CDR3 DNA reads as TGTGCCAGTAGTATCGACAGATCAACTAATGAAAAACTGTTTTTT. The V gene is TRBV19, the J gene TRBJ1-4, with D possibly being TRBD1 (5 bases). V lost 3 bases and J 0 bases, leaving 8 bases between the germline ends. The CDR3 spans 15 residues. The germline gives CDR1 LNHDA, CDR2 SQIVND (reference sequence).

This chain joins TRBV6-1 and TRBJ1-2, with TRBD1 as a possible D gene (5 bases). In germline, CDR1 is MNHNS, CDR2 SASEGT. V lost 4 bases and J lost 7, with 19 bases in between. This CDR3 is built from 15 residues. The CDR3 DNA follows: TGTGCCAGCAGTGCAGCGGCCGGGGCTAATAGTGGCTACACCTTC. Protein product: CASSAAAGANSGYTF.

This clone was detected a few times. V usage is TRBV9 and J usage is TRBJ1-2; 7 positions agree with TRBD1. Germline V CDR1 and CDR2: SGDLS, YYNGEE. The V segment lost 4 bases and the J segment 2 bases; nucleotides outside the gene matches: 2. CDR3 length equals 13 residues. Here the CDR3 DNA reads TGTGCCAGCAGCCCGGGACAGAACTATGGCTACACCTTC. Translation: CASSPGQNYGYTF.

The gene calls are TRBV5-8 and TRBJ1-1; maybe TRBD1 (6 bases). V lost 4 bases, J lost 0 bases, and 10 bases lay in between. The CDR3 runs to 14 residues. Germline V gives CDR1 SGHTS, CDR2 YDEGEE. The CDR3 DNA reads TGTGCCAGCAGCCTGGGGGGCCTGAACACTGAAGCTTTCTTT. Translated, it gives CASSLGGLNTEAFF.

V gene TRBV4-1 combines with J gene TRBJ1-4, with D maybe TRBD1 (6 bases). Germline V CDR1 and CDR2: MGHRA, YSYEKL. Trimming pared 1 base from V and 3 bases from J, leaving 9 bases between. CDR3 length: 15 amino acids. CDR3 sequence (DNA): TGCGCCAGCAGCCAAGCAGGGGTCTCTAATGAAAAACTGTTTTTT. Amino acids: CASSQAGVSNEKLFF.

This chain links TRBV6-4 with TRBJ2-3; maybe TRBD2 (5 bases). The V and J ends lost 3 bases and 5 bases respectively, with 9 bases between them. The CDR3 runs to 13 residues. The germline V gene has CDR1 MRHNA and CDR2 SNTAGT. DNA of the CDR3: TGTGCCAGCAGTGATCAACGGGGAGATACGCAGTATTTT. Its translation: CASSDQRGDTQYF.

This chain joins TRBV5-4 and TRBJ2-2; no clear D gene. V was shortened by 3 bases and J by 0 bases, with 9 bases between the two germline ends. The length of the CDR3 is 15 residues. CDR1 is SGHNT and CDR2 is YYREEE in the germline V gene (reference sequence). Here the CDR3 reads CASSSAGPNTGELFF. The DNA for the CDR3 is TGTGCCAGCAGCTCGGCAGGCCCGAACACCGGGGAGCTGTTTTTT.

The V and J genes are TRBV19 and TRBJ1-2, with D possibly being TRBD1 (5 bases). Trimming took 4 bases from V and 7 from J, leaving 13 bases between them. Per the germline V gene, CDR1 is LNHDA and CDR2 is SQIVND (reference sequence). This CDR3 is 13 amino acids long. DNA of the CDR3: TGTGCCAGTAGTAGAGGGACGGAATCTGGCTACACCTTC. Amino acids: CASSRGTESGYTF.

The V call is TRBV9, the J call TRBJ1-3; D not certain. CDR3 size: 14 residues. Germline assignment: CDR1 SGDLS and CDR2 YYNGEE. Trimming removed 0 bases at V and 5 bases at J, with 9 bases between. The CDR3 DNA is TGTGCCAGCAGCGTAGCAAAGGGCAGAAACACCATATATTTT. This gives the protein CASSVAKGRNTIYF.

The rearrangement joins TRBV6-5 to TRBJ1-4; D call uncertain. The V gene's germline CDR1 is MNHEY and CDR2 SVGAGI. The CDR3 loop spans 15 amino acids. The V and J ends lost 2 bases and 4 bases respectively, with 11 bases between them. CDR3 coding DNA: TGTGCCAGCAGTTACATCGGTGTAGATAATGAAAAACTGTTTTTT. Translation gives CASSYIGVDNEKLFF.

The chain employs TRBV5-6 and TRBJ1-2, with no clear D. CDR1 is SGHDT, CDR2 YYEEEE, per germline. CDR3 length: 14 amino acids. V was pared by 0 bases and J by 1 base, with 7 bases between. CDR3 DNA: TGTGCCAGCAGCTTGGTTGAGGGTAACTATGGCTACACCTTC. It encodes CASSLVEGNYGYTF.

The J gene is TRBJ2-1, the V gene TRBV27, with 10 bases lining up with TRBD1. CDR1 MNHEY and CDR2 SMNVEV come from the germline V gene (reference sequence). Trimming at V came to 7 bases and at J to 5 bases, leaving 5 bases not matched to a gene. This CDR3 has 14 residues. The CDR3 here is CASIGDRGNNEQFF. The CDR3 DNA follows: TGTGCCAGCATTGGGGACAGGGGAAACAATGAGCAGTTCTTC.

V and J are TRBV5-6 and TRBJ2-5, with a tentative D call TRBD1 (6 bases). The J call may be in error: the DNA end matches TRBJ2-7 better. The CDR3 runs to 13 residues. Germline V gene data show CDR1 as SGHDT and CDR2 as YYEEEE. The CDR3 coding sequence is TGTGCCAGCAGCCGAACAGGGTTCTACGAGCAGTACTTC. Translating gives CASSRTGFYEQYF.

The chain recombines TRBV14 with TRBJ2-1, with D tentatively TRBD1 or TRBD2 (5 bases each). V was shortened by 0 bases and J by 4 bases, with 13 bases between the two germline ends. Germline V gene lookup returns CDR1 SGHDN and CDR2 FVKESK. The CDR3 runs 16 residues. The CDR3 DNA is TGTGCCAGCAGCCAAGATTGGGGCGGGCCATACAATGAGCAGTTCTTC. This codes for CASSQDWGGPYNEQFF.

J is TRBJ1-6 and V is TRBV19; D remains unclear. Looked up from germline, CDR1 is LNHDA and CDR2 is SQIVND (reference sequence). The CDR3 sequence is 15 residues long. The V and J ends lost 6 bases and 6 bases respectively, with 15 bases between them. The DNA of the CDR3 is TGTGCCAGTAGGAATTTGAAAGTACCTAATTCACCCCTCCACTTT. Translation gives CASRNLKVPNSPLHF.